Listed here is a single T cell receptor (beta chain). This clonotype came up many times. The antigen this receptor binds is unknown. Within one base of it there is no much larger clone, and no base qualities were kept. The data belong to a study of T cells after yellow fever vaccination (dated by TCRdb to 2018 to 2020). With regard to the full study: Libraries from fractions with low cell numbers were prepared with the SMART-Seq v4 Ultra Low Input RNA kit. To follow T-cell clones before and after primary and booster YFV17D yellow fever vaccination, bulk TCR alpha and beta repertoires were sequenced over time. Two healthy male donors, one aged 18 to 30 and one aged 30 to 40 years, were included in the cohort. Bulk PBMC replicates and cell subsets were isolated from blood drawn at multiple timepoints before and after both primary and secondary immunization. Study-wide findings and limitations: A small fraction of clonotypes appeared in both the CD4 and CD8 compartments, likely as a result of convergent recombination. Compared with the primary T-cell response, the secondary T-cell response was weaker but faster, peaking on day 5 rather than day 15. Because the study included only two donors, the extent to which the findings can be generalized is limited. FACS-sorted repertoires could contain abundant contaminating clonotypes from the bulk population, so computational filtering was required. After the booster, most clones that had expanded after primary vaccination were detected again (approximately 95% of CD4 and under 90% of CD8), suggesting broad maintenance of memory.

The CDR3 contains 14 residues, cysteine and phenylalanine counted. Here the CDR3 DNA is all that survives: 42 bases in frame from base 1. V is pruned by 3 bases and J by 2 bases, leaving 3 bases of the junction without a gene match. Looking up the germline V gene yields CDR1 ENHRY and CDR2 SYGVKD. The sample's treatment or condition label, in plain terms: live attenuated yellow fever vaccine strain. PBMCs were isolated from peripheral blood using a standard Ficoll-Paque protocol. Dynabeads CD4 and CD8 positive selection kits were used to isolate the CD4 and CD8 T-cell fractions. TriZol was used to extract RNA from bulk PBMCs, from CD4 and CD8 fractions, and from dextramer-positive and dextramer-negative fractions. TCR cDNA was synthesized by 5'RACE template switching, through which a universal primer site and unique molecular identifiers were introduced. Priming for cDNA synthesis came from both the TCR alpha and TCR beta constant segments. Libraries were amplified in two PCR steps, with sample barcodes and sequencing adapters added in the second step. Sequencing of the libraries was done on either Illumina HiSeq 2500 (2x100 bp) or NovaSeq (2x150 bp). Turning to the authors' computational methods: Demultiplexing of reads and collapsing into UMI consensus sequences were performed with MIGEC, and V(D)J alignment was carried out with MiXCR. Vaccine-responding clonotypes were identified with edgeR using replicate PBMC samples, with FDR below 0.01 and a log2 fold change above 5 up to day 15 being required. CD4 or CD8 identity was assigned to each bulk clonotype according to whether the clonotype was present at higher abundance in the sequenced CD4 repertoire or the sequenced CD8 repertoire. TCRdb reanalyzed the raw reads on its own, using fastp at Q25 for trimming and MiXCR for clone calling, and kept in-frame beta chains. Rows are combined by CDR3 protein, so each entry shows the most common genes and DNA. The V and J calls shown here were made by TCRdb, not taken from the authors' results. The sample has over 100,000 distinct CDR3 sequences on record, 7.5% to 9.5% of them singletons. The leading ten clones occupy 25% of the sample.

The chain employs TRBV10-3 and TRBJ2-7, with 8 central nucleotides matching TRBD2. This receptor was taken from a man younger than 45 who received the YFV17D yellow fever vaccine. This specimen was CD8+ T cells sorted from PBMCs, taken 45 days after the yellow fever booster vaccination. The CDR3 is CAISDWREAYEQYF. DNA sequence: TGTGCCATCAGTGACTGGCGGGAGGCCTACGAGCAGTACTTC.